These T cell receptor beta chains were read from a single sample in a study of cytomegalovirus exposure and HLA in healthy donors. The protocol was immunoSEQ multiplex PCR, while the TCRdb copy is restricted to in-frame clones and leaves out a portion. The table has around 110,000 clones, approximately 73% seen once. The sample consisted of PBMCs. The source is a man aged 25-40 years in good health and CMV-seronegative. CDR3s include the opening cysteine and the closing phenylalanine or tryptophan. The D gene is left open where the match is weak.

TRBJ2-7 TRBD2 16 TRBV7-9 CASSPGLAGVPYEQYF TGTGCCAGCAGCCCCGGATTAGCGGGAGTTCCCTACGAGCAGTACTTC
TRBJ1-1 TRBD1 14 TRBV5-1 CASSPGQVNTEAFF TGCGCCAGCAGCCCTGGACAGGTTAACACTGAAGCTTTCTTT
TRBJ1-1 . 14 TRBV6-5 CASSSVAGVTEAFF TGTGCCAGCAGTTCCGTGGCAGGGGTGACTGAAGCTTTCTTT
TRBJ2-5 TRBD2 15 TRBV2 CASSTGTSGFETQYF TGTGCCAGCAGTACCGGGACTAGCGGGTTTGAGACCCAGTACTTC
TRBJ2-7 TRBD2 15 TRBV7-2 CASSIIAGGPVEQYF TGTGCCAGCAGCATAATAGCGGGAGGGCCGGTCGAGCAGTACTTC
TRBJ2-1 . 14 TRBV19 CASSKKGGDNEQFF TGTGCCAGTAGTAAAAAGGGGGGGGATAATGAGCAGTTCTTC
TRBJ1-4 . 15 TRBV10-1 CASSESGPPNEKLFF TGCGCCAGCAGTGAGAGCGGCCCCCCGAATGAAAAACTGTTTTTT
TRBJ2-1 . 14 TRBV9 CASSVEAGSNEQFF TGTGCCAGCAGCGTAGAGGCAGGAAGCAATGAGCAGTTCTTC
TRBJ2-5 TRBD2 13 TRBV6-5 CASIGGVGETQYF TGTGCCAGCATCGGGGGGGTTGGGGAGACCCAGTACTTC
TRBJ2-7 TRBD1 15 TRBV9 CASSPNPGQGPEQYF TGTGCCAGCAGCCCCAATCCGGGACAGGGGCCCGAGCAGTACTTC
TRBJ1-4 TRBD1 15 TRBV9 CASSAQTGGHEKLFF TGTGCCAGCAGCGCCCAGACAGGGGGGCATGAAAAACTGTTTTTT
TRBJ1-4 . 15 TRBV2 CASRQSGSNNEKLFF TGTGCCAGCAGACAATCAGGGTCAAATAATGAAAAACTGTTTTTC
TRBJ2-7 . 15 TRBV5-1 CASSLGTTISYEQYF TGCGCCAGCAGCTTGGGGACAACAATTAGCTACGAGCAGTACTTC
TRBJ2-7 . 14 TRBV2 CASSEGSYSYEQYF TGTGCCAGCAGTGAAGGGTCCTATTCCTACGAGCAGTACTTC
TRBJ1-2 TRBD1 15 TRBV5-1 CASSLGPGQGGGYTF TGCGCCAGCAGCTTGGGCCCGGGACAGGGAGGTGGCTACACCTTC
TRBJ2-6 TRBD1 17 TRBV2 CASSERQGFSGANVLTF TGTGCCAGCAGTGAACGACAGGGCTTTTCTGGGGCCAACGTCCTGACTTTC
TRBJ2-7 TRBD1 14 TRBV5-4 CASSLETRGPEQYF TGTGCCAGCAGCTTGGAAACCAGGGGGCCCGAGCAGTACTTC
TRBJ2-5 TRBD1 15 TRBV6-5 CASSTGQGAGETQYF TGTGCCAGCAGCACGGGACAGGGGGCAGGAGAGACCCAGTACTTC
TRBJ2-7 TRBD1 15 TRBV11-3 CASSPRGDRSYEQYF TGTGCCAGCAGCCCACGCGGGGACAGGTCCTACGAGCAGTACTTC
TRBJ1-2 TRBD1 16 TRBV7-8 CASSLEGGGQDYGYTF TGTGCCAGCAGCTTAGAGGGGGGTGGACAGGACTATGGCTACACCTTC